This T cell receptor beta chain was obtained from a study of T cells after posttransplantation cyclophosphamide. This related bone marrow graft donor gave peripheral blood on the day of marrow donation. Looked up from germline, CDR1 is SGHNT and CDR2 is YYREEE (reference sequence). The CDR3 is 14 amino acids. The V gene lost 6 bases and the J gene lost 1 base, with 13 bases spanning the gap. TCRdb keeps only in-frame clones here, not all; method: immunoSEQ multiplex PCR. The sample has about 52,000 clones; 85% to 95% are singletons. The J gene is TRBJ1-1, the V gene TRBV5-4, with a weak D call TRBD1 (5 bases). The receptor was derived from a woman between 25 and 40 years old in good health and a related stem cell transplant donor. Sequencing input: PBMCs. The CDR3 sequence: CASTVDTRNTEAFF. The CDR3 region has the DNA TGTGCCAGCACCGTGGACACCCGGAACACTGAAGCTTTCTTT.